This T cell receptor beta chain was sequenced for a study of PD-L1 blockade in urothelial cancer. Study overall: A median around 140,000 T cells were found in blood samples.

Germline V gives CDR1 KGHSH, CDR2 LQKENI. This CDR3 spans 15 amino acids. With 3 bases removed from V and 4 bases from J, the gap between germline ends came to 13 bases. Produced via immunoSEQ multiplex PCR; TCRdb's table is partial and in-frame only. The sample has some 89,000 clones, about 83% seen once; the top ten hold roughly an eighth. The time point: pretreatment peripheral blood. Each patient supplied 1 to 8 pretreatment and on-treatment samples. V is TRBV18 and J is TRBJ1-5; weak D call: TRBD1 (6 bases). Sequencing used PBMCs, obtained around atezolizumab (anti-PD-L1) treatment. This sequence originates from a man aged 55 to 69 with urothelial cancer. In nucleotides, the CDR3 is TGTGCCAGCTCACCTGCGACAGGCCGGAATCAGCCCCAGCATTTT. Translated, it gives CASSPATGRNQPQHF.